Here is one TCR beta chain with its context. Its antigen remains unknown. The method was immunoSEQ multiplex PCR; TCRdb's version includes in-frame clones alone and lacks a portion of them. The sample has about 12,000 clones; roughly 83% are singletons. These data are taken from a study of T cell clonotyping in hematopoietic cell transplantation. Study-wide findings and caveats: Without cell sorting, CD4 versus CD8 contributions remain unresolved. Pathologically expanded recipient clonotypes increased progressively from day 30 to day 180 as diversity fell.

Blood collection times were about day -28 and days 30, 100, 180 posttransplant. The CDR3 has 14 residues. The V gene's germline CDR1 is WNHNN and CDR2 SYGVQD (reference sequence). The ends were cut back, 2 bases at V and 3 bases at J, with 11 bases in the middle. Sequenced here: PBMCs, sampled 100 days after allogeneic stem cell transplant. The V gene is TRBV10-1, the J gene TRBJ2-7; D might be TRBD2 (5 bases). The clonotype originates from a female patient aged 35 to 55 who had an allogeneic stem cell transplant from a related donor, so T cells may come from the graft donor. Some clones in this sample may be carry-over from other donors' samples. This chain's CDR3 is CASSEGPADYEQYF. CDR3 DNA sequence: TGCGCCAGCAGTGAGGGGCCAGCGGACTACGAGCAGTACTTC.